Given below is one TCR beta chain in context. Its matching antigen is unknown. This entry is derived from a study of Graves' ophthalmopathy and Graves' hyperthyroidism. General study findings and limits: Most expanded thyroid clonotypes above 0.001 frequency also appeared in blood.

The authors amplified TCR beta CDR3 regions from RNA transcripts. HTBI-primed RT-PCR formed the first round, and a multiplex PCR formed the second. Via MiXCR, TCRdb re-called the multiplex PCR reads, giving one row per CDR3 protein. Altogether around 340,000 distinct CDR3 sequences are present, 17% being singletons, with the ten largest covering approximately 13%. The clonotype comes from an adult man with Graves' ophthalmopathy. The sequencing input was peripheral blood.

CDR3 DNA: TGTGCCAGCAGTGAACCCAGGGTTGGGAATCAGCCCCAGCATTTT. Translating gives CASSEPRVGNQPQHF. The rearrangement joins TRBV6-1 to TRBJ1-5; a weak D match, TRBD1 (5 bases). Trimming stripped 2 bases from V and 4 bases from J, with 12 bases between. In germline, CDR1 is MNHNS, CDR2 SASEGT. There are 15 residues in the CDR3.